This is a list of T cell receptor beta chains from one sample in a study of vaccination effects on CD4 cells after COVID-19. Sequencing used immunoSEQ multiplex PCR; TCRdb keeps in-frame clones, though not all of them. Here the sample spans about 20,000 clones, roughly four fifths being singletons. What these receptors recognize is not known. Sequencing was performed on CD4+ T cells from PBMCs cultured with HCoV-NL63 spike peptides, taken before COVID-19 vaccination. These receptors were obtained from a human donor who received a COVID-19 vaccine. Both conserved end residues are part of each CDR3. The D gene is left open where the match is weak. The listing skips clone size in some rows; elsewhere it reads once, few, many or a size class.

j_gene: TRBJ2-7; abundance: few; v_gene: TRBV15; d_gene: TRBD2; CDR3nt: TGTGCCACCAGCAGGGGAGGACTAGCGGGGGACGAGCAGTACTTC; CDR3aa: CATSRGGLAGDEQYF
j_gene: TRBJ2-3; abundance: NA; v_gene: TRBV24-1; d_gene: TRBD2; CDR3nt: TGTGCCACCAGTGATCGGAGACTAGCATCAGATACGCAGTATTTT; CDR3aa: CATSDRRLASDTQYF
j_gene: TRBJ2-5; abundance: NA; v_gene: TRBV5-6; d_gene: TRBD1; CDR3nt: TGTGCCAGCAGCGTAGGACAGGCCACCGCGGAGACCCAGTACTTC; CDR3aa: CASSVGQATAETQYF
j_gene: TRBJ2-3; abundance: once; v_gene: TRBV6-4; d_gene: TRBD2; CDR3nt: TGTGCCAGCAGTGGAGCGGGAGAATCAGATACGCAGTATTTT; CDR3aa: CASSGAGESDTQYF
j_gene: TRBJ2-1; abundance: NA; v_gene: TRBV21-1; d_gene: NA; CDR3nt: TGTGCCAGCCTCCATACCCCTCTAGGATTATATGAGCAGTTCTTC; CDR3aa: CASLHTPLGLYEQFF
j_gene: TRBJ1-1; abundance: once; v_gene: TRBV5-1; d_gene: TRBD1; CDR3nt: TGCGCCAGCAGCTCAGACAGGGCGGGCGACACTGAAGCTTTCTTT; CDR3aa: CASSSDRAGDTEAFF
j_gene: TRBJ1-3; abundance: NA; v_gene: TRBV30; d_gene: NA; CDR3nt: TGTGCCTGGAGTCCGGGCGGCGCGGGAAACACCATATATTTT; CDR3aa: CAWSPGGAGNTIYF
j_gene: TRBJ2-1; abundance: NA; v_gene: TRBV19; d_gene: NA; CDR3nt: TGTGCCAGCTCTCGGGATTCCTACAATGAGCAGTTCTTC; CDR3aa: CASSRDSYNEQFF
j_gene: TRBJ2-5; abundance: NA; v_gene: TRBV11-2; d_gene: NA; CDR3nt: TGTGCCAGCAGCTTAGATCTTACTAAGTGGGAGACCCAGTACTTC; CDR3aa: CASSLDLTKWETQYF
j_gene: TRBJ2-1; abundance: NA; v_gene: TRBV2; d_gene: NA; CDR3nt: TGTGCCAGCAGTCGACAGAGAAATGAGCAGTTCTTC; CDR3aa: CASSRQRNEQFF
j_gene: TRBJ2-3; abundance: NA; v_gene: TRBV27; d_gene: TRBD2; CDR3nt: TGTGCCAGCAGGGGACTAGCGGGGGGCACAGATACGCAGTATTTT; CDR3aa: CASRGLAGGTDTQYF
j_gene: TRBJ1-2; abundance: few; v_gene: TRBV20-1; d_gene: NA; CDR3nt: TGCAGTGCCATCCAACCGTATGGCTACACCTTC; CDR3aa: CSAIQPYGYTF
j_gene: TRBJ1-2; abundance: few; v_gene: TRBV5-4; d_gene: TRBD1; CDR3nt: TGTGCCAGCAGCTTACGGGACAGGCCCCGGGGTGGCTACACCTTC; CDR3aa: CASSLRDRPRGGYTF
j_gene: TRBJ1-5; abundance: NA; v_gene: TRBV15; d_gene: NA; CDR3nt: TGTGCCACCAGCAGAGACTTGGGGTACCAGCCCCAGCATTTT; CDR3aa: CATSRDLGYQPQHF
j_gene: TRBJ2-7; abundance: few; v_gene: TRBV6-5; d_gene: TRBD1; CDR3nt: TGTGCCAGCAGTTACTCGGGACAGGGGTTTTACGAGCAGTACTTC; CDR3aa: CASSYSGQGFYEQYF
j_gene: TRBJ2-6; abundance: NA; v_gene: TRBV5-5; d_gene: NA; CDR3nt: TGTGCCAGCAGCTTGAGGTTCGGGTCTGGGGCCAACGTCCTGACTTTC; CDR3aa: CASSLRFGSGANVLTF
j_gene: TRBJ2-1; abundance: NA; v_gene: TRBV7-8; d_gene: NA; CDR3nt: TGTGCCAGCAGCTTAGGAGCAGGCGACGGTCCCTACAATGAGCAGTTCTTC; CDR3aa: CASSLGAGDGPYNEQFF